The entry that follows covers one T cell receptor beta chain sequence. What it binds is not known. Profiled with immunoSEQ multiplex PCR; TCRdb holds only in-frame clones, not every one. The table lists fewer than 200,000 clones, just under 90% of them singletons. These data are taken from a study of T cell responses to AZD1222 COVID-19 vaccine. The length of the CDR3 is 15 residues. Per germline, CDR1 LNHDA and CDR2 SQIVND (reference sequence). V lost 3 bases, J lost 5 bases, and 14 bases lay in between. Study conclusions and caveats: Rises in breadth and depth of Spike-specific TCRs came after two AZD1222 doses. Per reports, nearly half of all spike-specific TCRs target regions that are unmutated in variants. The sample set comprised mostly white British donors with more females, and clonal diversity was possibly underestimated. With dominance at 160-218 and 743-854, vaccine-associated CD4 TCRs spanned spike.

The source material was peripheral blood, sampled on day 0 of AZD1222 vaccination. The TCR was taken from an adult in good health. This chain joins TRBV19 and TRBJ2-1, with D maybe TRBD2 (6 bases). The CDR3 sequence is CASSIVWGVDNEQFF. The CDR3 DNA follows: TGTGCCAGTAGTATTGTCTGGGGGGTGGACAATGAGCAGTTCTTC.